These 14 T cell receptor beta chains were all obtained from the same sample, sequenced in a study of OX40 agonist ivuxolimab in advanced cancers. Clones were sequenced by immunoSEQ multiplex PCR, and TCRdb holds only the in-frame ones, with some missing. The repertoire consists of roughly 35,000 clones, with around 90% occurring once and the leading ten covering less than 5%. Sequenced here: CD4+ or CD8+ T cells sorted from blood, sampled in a trial of the OX40 agonist ivuxolimab. All receptors come from an adult with an advanced solid tumor such as melanoma, head and neck, liver or kidney cancer.

V usage is TRBV2 and J usage is TRBJ2-5; D is possibly TRBD2 (6 bases). In germline, CDR1 is SNHLY, CDR2 FYNNEI. This CDR3 has 14 residues. Trimming cost V 4 bases and J 6 bases, with 15 bases left between them. CDR3 sequence: CASSVGGQGKTQYF. As DNA, the CDR3 is TGTGCCAGCAGTGTGGGGGGTCAGGGAAAGACCCAGTACTTC.

The chain links TRBV5-6 to TRBJ1-2; no clear D. Per germline, CDR1 SGHDT and CDR2 YYEEEE. With 5 bases removed from V and 7 bases from J, the gap between germline ends came to 15 bases. The CDR3 contains 13 residues. The CDR3 sequence: CASRYQEAGGYTF. The CDR3 coding sequence is TGTGCCAGCAGATATCAGGAGGCTGGTGGCTACACCTTC.

The chain couples TRBV5-4 to TRBJ1-3; no definite D call. This CDR3 has 15 amino acids. Trimming left V 5 bases short and J 1 base short, with 13 bases between. Germline CDR1 and CDR2: SGHNT and YYREEE (reference sequence). The CDR3 DNA reads TGTGCCAGCAGGCATAGTCCGGGATCTGGAAACACCATATATTTT. Its translation: CASRHSPGSGNTIYF.

The rearrangement uses TRBV11-2 and TRBJ2-5; no reliable D call. Trimming stripped 4 bases from V and 1 base from J, with 13 bases between. This CDR3 has 15 amino acids. Looked up from germline, CDR1 is SGHAT and CDR2 is FQNNGV. CDR3 region: CASSSDPAPQETQYF. In DNA form, the CDR3 reads TGTGCCAGCAGCTCTGATCCAGCCCCCCAAGAGACCCAGTACTTC.

The gene calls are TRBV28 and TRBJ2-7, with no clear D. V lost 5 bases and J 4 bases, leaving 12 bases between the germline ends. CDR1 is MDHEN, CDR2 SYDVKM, per germline. CDR3 length equals 13 residues. The CDR3 DNA reads as TGTGCCAGCAGTATAGGACCTATATACGAGCAGTACTTC. Its translation: CASSIGPIYEQYF.

The chain recombines TRBV6-1 with TRBJ1-2; 7 positions agree with TRBD1. Trimming took 1 base from V and 5 from J; bases not matched to a gene: 7. Germline CDR1 reads MNHNS; CDR2 reads SASEGT. The CDR3 is made up of 15 amino acids. The CDR3 protein is CASSEGPGQPYGYTF. CDR3 DNA sequence: TGTGCCAGCAGTGAAGGACCGGGACAGCCGTATGGCTACACCTTC.

The genes are TRBV18 and TRBJ2-5; 9 bases match TRBD2. The CDR3 contains 13 residues. Germline assignment: CDR1 KGHSH and CDR2 LQKENI. The V and J ends lost 5 bases and 5 bases, in that order; junction bases with no gene match: 3. In nucleotides, the CDR3 is TGTGCCAGCTCAACAGGACTAGCGGAGACCCAGTACTTC. Residues: CASSTGLAETQYF.

The V call is TRBV6-6, the J call TRBJ2-1; D is unresolved. This CDR3 is 11 amino acids long. Germline CDR1 and CDR2: MNHNY and SVGAGI (reference sequence). The germline V and J ends were trimmed by 8 bases and 3 bases, with 5 bases remaining between them. CDR3 protein: CASHSYNEQFF. As DNA, the CDR3 is TGTGCCAGCCACAGCTACAATGAGCAGTTCTTC.

This sequence joins TRBV5-1 and TRBJ2-1; 7 bases agree with TRBD1. CDR1 is SGHRS, CDR2 YFSETQ, per germline. The V segment lost 4 bases and the J segment 0 bases; nucleotides outside the gene matches: 7. The CDR3 is 16 residues long. CDR3 loop: CASSGTVTSSYNEQFF. CDR3 in DNA: TGCGCCAGCAGCGGGACAGTGACGAGCTCCTACAATGAGCAGTTCTTC.

V and J are TRBV5-8 and TRBJ1-1; D remains unclear. V lost 4 bases, J lost 13 bases, and 17 bases lay in between. The CDR3 spans 12 residues. CDR1 is SGHTS and CDR2 is YDEGEE in the germline V gene. The CDR3 bases are TGTGCCAGCAGCGAACAAGGGTACACGGGTTTCTTT. Its protein is CASSEQGYTGFF.

The chain employs TRBV18 and TRBJ1-6, with 7 positions matching TRBD1. Trimming cost V 11 bases and J 5 bases; bases outside gene matches: 9. The CDR3 has 14 amino acids. The germline V gene encodes CDR1 KGHSH and CDR2 LQKENI. The CDR3 is CAPGTERNNSPLHF. The CDR3 nucleotides read TGTGCCCCAGGGACAGAACGAAATAATTCACCCCTCCACTTT.

This rearrangement joins TRBV7-3 to TRBJ2-1; 14 nucleotides align to TRBD2. The CDR3 extends over 19 amino acids. The trim removed 1 base at V and 6 bases at J, leaving 11 bases unmatched. Germline CDR1 reads SGHTA; CDR2 reads FQGTGA. For the CDR3, the DNA is TGTGCCAGCAGCTTAAAGGGACTAGCGGGAGTCTCCCGGGGCAATGAGCAGTTCTTC. It translates to CASSLKGLAGVSRGNEQFF. The whole variable domain, filled in from reference TRBV7-3 and TRBJ2-1, reads GAGVSQTPSNKVTEKGKYVELRCDPISGHTALYWYRQSLGQGPEFLIYFQGTGAADDSGLPNDRFFAVRPEGSVSTLKIQRTERGDSAVYLCASSLKGLAGVSRGNEQFFGPGTRLTVL.

This sequence joins TRBV21-1 and TRBJ2-4. TRBV21-1 counts as a pseudogene. This CDR3 comprises 12 residues. CDR3 protein: CAGNKAKNIQYF. The CDR3 DNA reads TGTGCCGGTAATAAAGCCAAAAACATTCAGTACTTC.

This clone has only a few counts. V usage is TRBV19 and J usage is TRBJ1-1; TRBD1 is a possible D gene (5 bases). Trimming stripped 7 bases from V and 2 bases from J, with 11 bases between. Looked up from germline, CDR1 is LNHDA and CDR2 is SQIVND (reference sequence). The CDR3 is 13 residues long. Here the CDR3 reads CASIREANTEAFF. The CDR3, as DNA: TGTGCCAGTATCAGGGAGGCTAACACTGAAGCTTTCTTT.